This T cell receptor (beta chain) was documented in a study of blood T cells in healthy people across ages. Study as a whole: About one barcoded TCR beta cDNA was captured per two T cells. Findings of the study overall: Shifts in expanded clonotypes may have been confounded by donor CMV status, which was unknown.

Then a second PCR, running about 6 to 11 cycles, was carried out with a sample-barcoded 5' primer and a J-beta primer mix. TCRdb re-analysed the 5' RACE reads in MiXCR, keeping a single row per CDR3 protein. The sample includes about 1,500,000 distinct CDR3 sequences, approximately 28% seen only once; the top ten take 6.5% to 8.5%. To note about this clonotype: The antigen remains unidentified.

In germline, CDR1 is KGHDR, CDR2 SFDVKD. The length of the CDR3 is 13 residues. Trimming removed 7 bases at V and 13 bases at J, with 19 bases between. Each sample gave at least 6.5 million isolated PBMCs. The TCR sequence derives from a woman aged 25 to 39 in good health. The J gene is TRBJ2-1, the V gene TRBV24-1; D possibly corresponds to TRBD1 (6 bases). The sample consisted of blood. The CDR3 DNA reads TGTGCCACCAGGGAAGGACAGTCATCGACCCAGTTCTTC. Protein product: CATREGQSSTQFF.